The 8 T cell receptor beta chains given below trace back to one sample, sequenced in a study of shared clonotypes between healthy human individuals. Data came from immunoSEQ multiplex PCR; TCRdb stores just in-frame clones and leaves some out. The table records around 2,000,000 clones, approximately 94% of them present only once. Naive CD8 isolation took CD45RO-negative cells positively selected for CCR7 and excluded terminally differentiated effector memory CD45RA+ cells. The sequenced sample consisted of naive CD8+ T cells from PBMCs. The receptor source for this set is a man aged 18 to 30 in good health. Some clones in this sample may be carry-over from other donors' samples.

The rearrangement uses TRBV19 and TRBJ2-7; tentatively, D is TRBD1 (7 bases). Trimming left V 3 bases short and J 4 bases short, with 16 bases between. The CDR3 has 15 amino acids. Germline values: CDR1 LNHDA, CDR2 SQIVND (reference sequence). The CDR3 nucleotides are TGTGCCAGTAGTATCCCCGGCAGGGGGACTTACGAGCAGTACTTC. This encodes CASSIPGRGTYEQYF.

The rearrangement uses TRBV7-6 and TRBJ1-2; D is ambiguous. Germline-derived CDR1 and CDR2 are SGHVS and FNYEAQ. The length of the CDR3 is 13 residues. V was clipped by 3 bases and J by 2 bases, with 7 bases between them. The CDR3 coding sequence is TGTGCCAGCAGCTTCCCTGACAACTATGGCTACACCTTC. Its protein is CASSFPDNYGYTF.

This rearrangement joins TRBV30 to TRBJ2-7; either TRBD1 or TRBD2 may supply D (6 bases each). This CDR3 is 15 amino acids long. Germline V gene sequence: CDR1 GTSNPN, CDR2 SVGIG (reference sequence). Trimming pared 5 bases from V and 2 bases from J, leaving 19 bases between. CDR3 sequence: CAWSIGTPGAYEQYF. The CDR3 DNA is TGTGCCTGGTCGATCGGGACTCCAGGGGCCTACGAGCAGTACTTC.

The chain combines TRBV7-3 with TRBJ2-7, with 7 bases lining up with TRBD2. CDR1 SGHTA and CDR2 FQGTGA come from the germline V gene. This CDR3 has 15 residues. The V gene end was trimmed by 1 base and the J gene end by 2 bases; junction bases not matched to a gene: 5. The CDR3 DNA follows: TGTGCCAGCAGCTTAAGGGCTAGCGGAACCTACGAGCAGTACTTC. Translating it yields CASSLRASGTYEQYF.

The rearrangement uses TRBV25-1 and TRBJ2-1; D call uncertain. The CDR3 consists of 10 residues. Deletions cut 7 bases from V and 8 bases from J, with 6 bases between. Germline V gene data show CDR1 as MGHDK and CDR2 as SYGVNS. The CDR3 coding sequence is TGTGCCAGCATAATATATGAGCAGTTCTTC. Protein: CASIIYEQFF.

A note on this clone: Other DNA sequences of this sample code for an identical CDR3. The CDR3 here is CASSIQGNYGYTF. Written as DNA, the CDR3 is TGTGCCAGTAGTATTCAGGGGAACTATGGCTACACCTTC. The genes are TRBV19 and TRBJ1-2; TRBD1 might be the D (6 bases). Germline CDR1 is LNHDA and CDR2 is SQIVND (reference sequence). This CDR3 is 13 amino acids long. V was clipped by 3 bases and J by 2 bases, with 7 bases between them.

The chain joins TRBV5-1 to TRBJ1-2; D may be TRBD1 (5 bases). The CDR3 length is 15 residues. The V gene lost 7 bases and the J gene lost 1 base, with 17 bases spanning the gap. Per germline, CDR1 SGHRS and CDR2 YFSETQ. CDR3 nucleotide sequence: TGCGCCAGCGAAGGTTGGGCAGGGAGTAACTATGGCTACACCTTC. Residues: CASEGWAGSNYGYTF.

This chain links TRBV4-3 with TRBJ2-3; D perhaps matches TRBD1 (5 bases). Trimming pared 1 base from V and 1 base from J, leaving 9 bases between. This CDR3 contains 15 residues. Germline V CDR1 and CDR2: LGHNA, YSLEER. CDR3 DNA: TGCGCCAGCAGCCAAGTGGCCAGGGGCACAGATACGCAGTATTTT. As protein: CASSQVARGTDTQYF.